This entry lists 23 T cell receptor beta chains sequenced from one sample in a study of CD8 T cells in Susac syndrome. Random hexamers served to reverse transcribe about 0.5 to 1 ug RNA. Each CDR3 protein is one row after TCRdb ran MiXCR on the immunoSEQ multiplex PCR reads. The profile covers about 300,000 distinct CDR3 sequences, with 65% to 90% appearing a single time and around 0.21% taken by the ten largest. Sequences were obtained from CD8+ T cells from PBMCs. The receptors here all came from a human donor with multiple sclerosis.

CDR3 in amino acids: CASGGEGGWAEAFF. The DNA for the CDR3 is TGTGCCAGCGGGGGTGAGGGCGGTTGGGCTGAAGCTTTCTTT. The genes are TRBV28 and TRBJ1-1, with D possibly matching TRBD1 (5 bases). The V gene lost 8 bases and the J gene lost 6 bases, with 19 bases spanning the gap. The CDR3 has 14 amino acids. Germline V gene sequence: CDR1 MDHEN, CDR2 SYDVKM.

There are a few counts of this clonotype. The chain recombines TRBV5-6 with TRBJ2-5; D is perhaps TRBD2 (6 bases). Trimming took 3 bases from V and 1 from J, leaving 13 bases between them. The CDR3 spans 15 residues. The germline gives CDR1 SGHDT, CDR2 YYEEEE. This CDR3 is CASSYPGDGQETQYF. The CDR3 nucleotides are TGTGCCAGCAGCTATCCGGGGGACGGCCAAGAGACCCAGTACTTC.

This clonotype was observed a handful of times. The J gene is TRBJ1-2, the V gene TRBV7-6; D is perhaps TRBD1 (5 bases). The CDR3 has 12 amino acids. Germline V gene data show CDR1 as SGHVS and CDR2 as FNYEAQ. The germline V and J ends were trimmed by 7 bases and 4 bases, with 10 bases remaining between them. CDR3 bases: TGTGCCAGCAACAGGTTATGCTATGGCTACACCTTC. Translated: CASNRLCYGYTF.

The rearrangement joins TRBV20-1 to TRBJ2-1, with 8 bases aligning to TRBD2. V shed 4 bases, J shed 0 bases, and the junction held 8 bases outside the gene matches. CDR3 length: 16 amino acids. Germline-derived CDR1 and CDR2 are DFQATT and SNEGSKA (reference sequence). CDR3 protein: CSATYLAGYSYNEQFF. CDR3 nucleotide sequence: TGCAGTGCTACCTACCTAGCGGGTTACTCCTACAATGAGCAGTTCTTC.

This rearrangement joins TRBV12-3 or TRBV12-4 to TRBJ2-5; 11 nucleotides align to TRBD2. The CDR3 consists of 16 residues. V was pared by 6 bases and J by 2 bases, with 8 bases of the junction left unmatched. This CDR3 reads CASRKMTSGKQETQYF. CDR3 DNA: TGTGCCAGCAGAAAAATGACTAGCGGGAAGCAAGAGACCCAGTACTTC.

The chain uses TRBV30 and TRBJ2-1; TRBD2 agrees at 13 bases. V shed 0 bases, J shed 7 bases, and the junction held 3 bases outside the gene matches. Germline-derived CDR1 and CDR2 are GTSNPN and SVGIG (reference sequence). The CDR3 length is 15 residues. CDR3 nucleotide sequence: TGTGCCTGGAGTGTGGGACTAGCGGGGACTAATGAGCAGTTCTTC. It is translated as CAWSVGLAGTNEQFF.

The table lists this clonotype with a count of one. The chain carries TRBV27 and TRBJ2-3; D uncertain. The CDR3 has 12 residues. CDR1 is MNHEY and CDR2 is SMNVEV in the germline V gene (reference sequence). The germline V and J ends were trimmed by 3 bases and 4 bases, with 5 bases remaining between them. CDR3 loop: CASSFGSDTQYF. Written as DNA, the CDR3 is TGTGCCAGCAGTTTCGGTTCAGATACGCAGTATTTT.

This CDR3 reads CSARFPGSYEQYF. DNA for the CDR3: TGCAGTGCTAGGTTTCCGGGCTCCTACGAGCAGTACTTC. The chain carries TRBV20-1 and TRBJ2-7; the D is unclear. The CDR3 has 13 amino acids. The germline V gene encodes CDR1 DFQATT and CDR2 SNEGSKA (reference sequence). Trimming took off 3 bases at V and 0 bases at J, with 9 bases between the two ends.

The chain employs TRBV5-5 and TRBJ2-2, with 10 bases identical to TRBD1. The CDR3 runs 19 residues. Per the germline V gene, CDR1 is SGHKS and CDR2 is YYEKEE (reference sequence). Unmatched junction bases numbered 13, after V lost 1 base and J lost 4 bases. The CDR3 coding sequence is TGTGCCAGCAGCTTGATGGTCCTCAGGACAGGGGGGTCCACCGGGGAGCTGTTTTTT. Its translation: CASSLMVLRTGGSTGELFF.

V is TRBV30 and J is TRBJ2-5; 8 bases map to TRBD1. The CDR3 sequence is 16 residues long. The trim removed 1 base at V and 5 bases at J, leaving 12 bases unmatched. The V gene's germline CDR1 is GTSNPN and CDR2 SVGIG (reference sequence). Written as DNA, the CDR3 is TGTGCCTGGAGTGGACGTGGAACAGGGGGTTGGGAGACCCAGTACTTC. The encoded protein is CAWSGRGTGGWETQYF.

This chain connects TRBV20-1 to TRBJ1-5; D possibly corresponds to TRBD1 (6 bases). Trimming cost V 3 bases and J 0 bases, with 18 bases left between them. Germline V gene lookup returns CDR1 DFQATT and CDR2 SNEGSKA (reference sequence). The CDR3 spans 17 residues. Here the CDR3 DNA reads TGCAGTGCTAGCGAGTTTGGGGGGCGGGATAGCAATCAGCCCCAGCATTTT. It translates to CSASEFGGRDSNQPQHF.

The chain has TRBV10-1 and TRBJ2-7, with D perhaps matching TRBD1 or TRBD2 (7 bases each). The V gene's germline CDR1 is WNHNN and CDR2 SYGVQD (reference sequence). This CDR3 region has 16 residues. V gave up 0 bases and J gave up 2 bases, with 14 bases separating them. CDR3 loop: CASSESSGGQPYEQYF. The CDR3 DNA follows: TGCGCCAGCAGTGAGTCCTCGGGGGGACAGCCCTACGAGCAGTACTTC.

CDR3 sequence: CASSYSSGGTDTEAFF. The DNA for the CDR3 is TGTGCCAGCAGTTACTCTTCGGGGGGCACGGACACTGAAGCTTTCTTT. This chain links TRBV6-5 with TRBJ1-1; the D gene is possibly TRBD1 (6 bases). The V gene lost 0 bases and the J gene lost 3 bases, with 14 bases spanning the gap. The CDR3 is 16 residues long. CDR1 is MNHEY, CDR2 SVGAGI, per germline.

The rearrangement uses TRBV11-2 and TRBJ1-1; 8 bases match TRBD1. Germline-derived CDR1 and CDR2 are SGHAT and FQNNGV. V lost 5 bases, J lost 6 bases, and 14 bases stayed unmatched. There are 16 residues in the CDR3. CDR3 sequence: CASSQAGQLTGAEAFF. The CDR3 coding sequence is TGTGCCAGCAGCCAAGCGGGACAGTTGACAGGGGCTGAAGCTTTCTTT.

The chain has TRBV3-1 and TRBJ2-1, with 7 nucleotides matching TRBD2. This CDR3 region has 16 residues. Looked up from germline, CDR1 is LGHDT and CDR2 is YNNKEL (reference sequence). J lost 4 bases, V lost 0 bases, and 6 bases had no gene match. CDR3 in DNA: TGTGCCAGCAGCCAAGATACAGCGGGACTGTACAATGAGCAGTTCTTC. Protein sequence: CASSQDTAGLYNEQFF.

V gene TRBV12-3 or TRBV12-4 combines with J gene TRBJ2-7; TRBD1 agrees at 9 bases. The trim removed 5 bases at V and 6 bases at J, leaving 8 bases unmatched. The CDR3 consists of 14 residues. The CDR3, as DNA: TGTGCCAGCAGTCCGGGACAGGGCCTAGGCGAGCAGTACTTC. Translation gives CASSPGQGLGEQYF.

The rearrangement joins TRBV11-2 to TRBJ1-1, with unresolved D. The germline V gene has CDR1 SGHAT and CDR2 FQNNGV. The CDR3 runs 15 residues. Trimming cost V 4 bases and J 0 bases, with 12 bases left between them. The CDR3 protein is CASSSPDRMNTEAFF. The CDR3 nucleotides are TGTGCCAGCAGCTCACCCGACCGTATGAACACTGAAGCTTTCTTT.

The chain carries TRBV29-1 and TRBJ2-7; D may correspond to TRBD1 or TRBD2 (5 bases each). V was shortened by 7 bases and J by 0 bases, with 25 bases between the two germline ends. The germline V gene has CDR1 SQVTM and CDR2 ANQGSEA. The CDR3 runs 17 residues. The CDR3 sequence: CSANPGGTPESSYEQYF. The CDR3 region has the DNA TGCAGCGCCAACCCCGGTGGGACCCCTGAAAGCTCCTACGAGCAGTACTTC.

This sequence joins TRBV18 and TRBJ2-1, with 8 bases identical to TRBD1. The length of the CDR3 is 16 residues. J gave up 6 bases and V 0 bases, and 7 bases lay outside the gene matches. Germline V gene lookup returns CDR1 KGHSH and CDR2 LQKENI. The CDR3 DNA sequence: TGTGCCAGCTCACCACCGGTGACAGGGGTCTCCAATGAGCAGTTCTTC. It translates to CASSPPVTGVSNEQFF.

The chain links TRBV18 to TRBJ2-7; D tentatively reads TRBD1 or TRBD2 (5 bases each). The CDR3 runs to 15 residues. Germline V CDR1 and CDR2: KGHSH, LQKENI. Trimming shortened V by 4 bases and J by 6 bases, and 19 bases separated the two germline ends. CDR3 loop: CASSLFMDRGAEQYF. DNA for the CDR3: TGTGCCAGCTCACTATTCATGGATAGAGGGGCCGAGCAGTACTTC.

This rearrangement joins TRBV5-1 to TRBJ2-7, with D possibly being TRBD2 (5 bases). CDR3 length: 15 amino acids. Germline V gives CDR1 SGHRS, CDR2 YFSETQ. The ends were cut back, 4 bases at V and 1 base at J, with 15 bases in the middle. The CDR3 bases are TGCGCCAGCAGCCTTTGGACTCTTTTTTCCTACGAGCAGTACTTC. Translated, it gives CASSLWTLFSYEQYF.

The V call is TRBV19, the J call TRBJ1-1; D unclear. This CDR3 region has 13 residues. Trimming removed 7 bases at V and 5 bases at J, with 14 bases between. CDR1 is LNHDA and CDR2 is SQIVND in the germline V gene (reference sequence). Written as DNA, the CDR3 is TGTGCCAGTAAATATGGGATGGGGACTGAAGCTTTCTTT. It codes for CASKYGMGTEAFF.

CDR3 protein: CSARDMGTTNTDTQYF. DNA of the CDR3: TGCAGTGCTAGAGATATGGGGACAACCAACACAGATACGCAGTATTTT. The chain recombines TRBV20-1 with TRBJ2-3, with D perhaps TRBD1 (6 bases). The germline gives CDR1 DFQATT, CDR2 SNEGSKA (reference sequence). The CDR3 runs 16 residues. The V end lost 0 bases, the J end lost 2 bases, and 15 bases lay between the germline ends.